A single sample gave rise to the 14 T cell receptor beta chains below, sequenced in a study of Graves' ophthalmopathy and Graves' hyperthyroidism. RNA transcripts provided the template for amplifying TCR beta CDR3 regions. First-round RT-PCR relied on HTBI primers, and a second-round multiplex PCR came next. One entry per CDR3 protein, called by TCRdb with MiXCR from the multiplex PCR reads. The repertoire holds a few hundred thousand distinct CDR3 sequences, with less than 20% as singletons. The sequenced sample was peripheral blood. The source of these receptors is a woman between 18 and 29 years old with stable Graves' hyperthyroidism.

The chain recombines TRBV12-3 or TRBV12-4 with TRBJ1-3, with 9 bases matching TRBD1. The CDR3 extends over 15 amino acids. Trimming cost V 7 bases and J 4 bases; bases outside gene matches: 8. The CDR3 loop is CASKLGQGRGNTIYF. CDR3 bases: TGTGCCAGCAAACTAGGACAGGGGCGCGGAAACACCATATATTTT.

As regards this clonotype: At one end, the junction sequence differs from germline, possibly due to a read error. The CDR3 here is CASSRLVDEKFF. The CDR3 coding sequence is TGTGCCAGCAGCCGACTAGTAGATGAGAAGTTCTTC. This chain links TRBV7-2 with TRBJ2-1; D might be TRBD2 (6 bases). The CDR3 sequence is 12 residues long. From germline, CDR1 is SGHTA and CDR2 FQGNSA.

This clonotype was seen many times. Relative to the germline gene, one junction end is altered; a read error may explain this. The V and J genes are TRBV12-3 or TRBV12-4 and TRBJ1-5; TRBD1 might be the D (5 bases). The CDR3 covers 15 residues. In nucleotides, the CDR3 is TGTGCCAGCAGATTAGCGGGGGACAGCAATCAGCCCCAGCATTTT. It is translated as CASRLAGDSNQPQHF.

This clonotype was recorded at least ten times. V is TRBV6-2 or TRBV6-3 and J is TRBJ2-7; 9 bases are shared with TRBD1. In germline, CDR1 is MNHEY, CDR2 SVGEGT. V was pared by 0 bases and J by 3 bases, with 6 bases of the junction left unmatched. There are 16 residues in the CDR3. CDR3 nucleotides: TGTGCCAGCAGTTACTCCGGGACAGGGCTCCTCTACGAGCAGTACTTC. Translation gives CASSYSGTGLLYEQYF.

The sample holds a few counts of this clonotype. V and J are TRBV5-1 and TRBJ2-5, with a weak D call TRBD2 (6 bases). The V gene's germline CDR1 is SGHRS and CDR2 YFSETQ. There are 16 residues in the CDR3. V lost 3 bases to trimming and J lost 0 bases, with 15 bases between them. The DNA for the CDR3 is TGCGCCAGCAGCTCCCTTAGCCGGGGGTACCAAGAGACCCAGTACTTC. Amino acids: CASSSLSRGYQETQYF.

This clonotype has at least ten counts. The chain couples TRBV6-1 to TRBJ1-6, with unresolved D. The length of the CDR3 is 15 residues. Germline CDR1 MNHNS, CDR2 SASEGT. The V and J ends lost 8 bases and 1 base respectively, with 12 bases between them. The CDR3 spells CASVTDRSYNSPLHF. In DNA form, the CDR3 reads TGTGCCAGCGTAACAGATCGATCCTATAATTCACCCCTCCACTTT.

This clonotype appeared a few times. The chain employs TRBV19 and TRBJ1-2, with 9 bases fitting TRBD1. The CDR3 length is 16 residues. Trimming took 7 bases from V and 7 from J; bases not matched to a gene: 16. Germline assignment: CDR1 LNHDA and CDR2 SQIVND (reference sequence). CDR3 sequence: CASNKHRGPLIGGYTF. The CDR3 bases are TGTGCCAGTAACAAGCACAGGGGGCCTTTGATTGGTGGCTACACCTTC. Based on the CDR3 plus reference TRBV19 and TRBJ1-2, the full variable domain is DGGITQSPKYLFRKEGQNVTLSCEQNLNHDAMYWYRQDPGQGLRLIYYSQIVNDFQKGDIAEGYSVSREKKESFPLTVTSAQKNPTAFYLCASNKHRGPLIGGYTFGSGTRLTVV.

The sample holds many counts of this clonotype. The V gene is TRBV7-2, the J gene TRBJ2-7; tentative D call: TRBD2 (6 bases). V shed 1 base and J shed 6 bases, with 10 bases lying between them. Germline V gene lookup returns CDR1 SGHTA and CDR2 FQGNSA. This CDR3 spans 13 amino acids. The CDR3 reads CASSLDGGPEQYF. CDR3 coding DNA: TGTGCCAGCAGCTTAGACGGGGGTCCCGAGCAGTACTTC.

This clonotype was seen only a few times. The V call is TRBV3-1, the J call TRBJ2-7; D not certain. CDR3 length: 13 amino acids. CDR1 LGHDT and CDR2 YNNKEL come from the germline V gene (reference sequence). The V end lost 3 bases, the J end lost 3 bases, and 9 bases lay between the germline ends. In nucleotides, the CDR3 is TGTGCCAGCAGCCATAAGGGAAACTACGAGCAGTACTTC. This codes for CASSHKGNYEQYF.

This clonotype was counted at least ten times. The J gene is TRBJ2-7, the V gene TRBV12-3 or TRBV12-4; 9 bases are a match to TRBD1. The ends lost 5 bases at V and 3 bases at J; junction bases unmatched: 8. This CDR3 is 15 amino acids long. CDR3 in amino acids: CASSPRDRDNYEQYF. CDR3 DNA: TGTGCCAGCAGTCCCCGGGACAGGGACAACTACGAGCAGTACTTC.

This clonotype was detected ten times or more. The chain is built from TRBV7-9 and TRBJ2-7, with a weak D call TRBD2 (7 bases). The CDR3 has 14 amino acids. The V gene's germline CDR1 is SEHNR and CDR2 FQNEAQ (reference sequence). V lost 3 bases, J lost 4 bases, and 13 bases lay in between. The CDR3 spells CASSFSEGGYEQYF. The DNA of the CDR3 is TGTGCCAGCAGCTTTAGTGAGGGGGGGTACGAGCAGTACTTC.

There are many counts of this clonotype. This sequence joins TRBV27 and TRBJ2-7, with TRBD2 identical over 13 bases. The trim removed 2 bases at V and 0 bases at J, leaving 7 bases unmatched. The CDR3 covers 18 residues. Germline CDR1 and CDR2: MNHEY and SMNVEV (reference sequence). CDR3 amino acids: CASSLTGLAGWSSYEQYF. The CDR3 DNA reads TGTGCCAGCAGTTTAACGGGACTAGCGGGGTGGAGCTCCTACGAGCAGTACTTC.

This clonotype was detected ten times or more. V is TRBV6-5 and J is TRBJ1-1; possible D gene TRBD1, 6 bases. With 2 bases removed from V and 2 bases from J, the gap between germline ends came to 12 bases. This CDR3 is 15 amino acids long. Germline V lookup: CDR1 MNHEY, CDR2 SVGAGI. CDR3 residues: CASSYNRRGNTEAFF. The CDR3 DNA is TGTGCCAGCAGTTACAACCGCAGGGGTAACACTGAAGCTTTCTTT.

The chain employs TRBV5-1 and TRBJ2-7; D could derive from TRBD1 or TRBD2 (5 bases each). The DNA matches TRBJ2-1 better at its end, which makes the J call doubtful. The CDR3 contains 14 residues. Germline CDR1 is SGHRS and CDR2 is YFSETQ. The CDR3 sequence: CASSLGDQFYEQFF. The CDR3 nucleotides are TGCGCCAGCAGCTTAGGGGACCAGTTCTACGAGCAGTTCTTC.